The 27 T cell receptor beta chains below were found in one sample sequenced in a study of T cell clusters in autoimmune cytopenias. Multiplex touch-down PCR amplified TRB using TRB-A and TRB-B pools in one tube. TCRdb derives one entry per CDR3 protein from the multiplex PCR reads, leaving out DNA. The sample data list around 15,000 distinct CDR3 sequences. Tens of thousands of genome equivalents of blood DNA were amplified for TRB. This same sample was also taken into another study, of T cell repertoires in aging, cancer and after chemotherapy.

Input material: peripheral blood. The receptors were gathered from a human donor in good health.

This chain's CDR3 is CAWNALGEKLFF. The chain couples TRBV30 to TRBJ1-4. The CDR3 covers 12 residues. Germline V gives CDR1 GTSNPN, CDR2 SVGIG (reference sequence).

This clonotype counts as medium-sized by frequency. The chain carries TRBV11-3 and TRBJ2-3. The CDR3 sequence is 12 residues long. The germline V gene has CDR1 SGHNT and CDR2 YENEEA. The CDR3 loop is CASSLSTDTQYF.

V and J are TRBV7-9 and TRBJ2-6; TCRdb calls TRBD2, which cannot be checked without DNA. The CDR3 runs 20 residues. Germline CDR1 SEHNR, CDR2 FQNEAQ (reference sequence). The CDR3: CASSPIGLGLAGAGANVLTF.

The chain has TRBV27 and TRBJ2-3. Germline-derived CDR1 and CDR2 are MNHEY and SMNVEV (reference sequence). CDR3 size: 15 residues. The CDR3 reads CASSSSLRFTDTQYF.

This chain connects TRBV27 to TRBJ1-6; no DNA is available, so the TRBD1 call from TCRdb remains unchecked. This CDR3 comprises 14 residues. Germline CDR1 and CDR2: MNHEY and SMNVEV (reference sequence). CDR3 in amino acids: CASSLRGANSPLHF.

CDR3 in amino acids: CSVRKGLAGDSEQFF. The rearrangement joins TRBV29-1 to TRBJ2-1; TCRdb gives TRBD2 as the D gene, but with no DNA this cannot be confirmed. Germline CDR1 SQVTM, CDR2 ANQGSEA. This CDR3 is built from 15 residues.

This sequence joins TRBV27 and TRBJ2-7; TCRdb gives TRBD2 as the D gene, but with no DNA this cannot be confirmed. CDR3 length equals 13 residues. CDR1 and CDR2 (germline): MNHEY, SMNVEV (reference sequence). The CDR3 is CASTPAGAYEQYF.

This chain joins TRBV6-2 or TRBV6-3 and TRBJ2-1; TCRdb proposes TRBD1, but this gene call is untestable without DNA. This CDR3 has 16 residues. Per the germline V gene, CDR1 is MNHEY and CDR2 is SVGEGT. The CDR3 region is CASSETRDRVGNEQFF.

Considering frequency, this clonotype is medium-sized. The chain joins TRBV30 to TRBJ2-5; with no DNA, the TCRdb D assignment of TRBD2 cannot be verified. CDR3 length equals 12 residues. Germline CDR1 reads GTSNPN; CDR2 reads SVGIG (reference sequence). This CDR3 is CASSGLGETQYF.

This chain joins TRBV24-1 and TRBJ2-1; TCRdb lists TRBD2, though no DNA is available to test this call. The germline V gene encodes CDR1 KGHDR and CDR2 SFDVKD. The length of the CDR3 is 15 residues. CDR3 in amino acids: CATSPVTSGVNEQFF.

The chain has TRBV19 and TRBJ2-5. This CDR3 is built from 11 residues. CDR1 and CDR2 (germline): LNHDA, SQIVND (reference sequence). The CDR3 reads CATRSPEAQYF.

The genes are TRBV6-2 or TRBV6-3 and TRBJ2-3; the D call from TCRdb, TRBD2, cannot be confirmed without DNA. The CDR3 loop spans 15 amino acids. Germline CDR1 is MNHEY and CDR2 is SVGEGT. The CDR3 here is CASSRTSRYTDTQYF.

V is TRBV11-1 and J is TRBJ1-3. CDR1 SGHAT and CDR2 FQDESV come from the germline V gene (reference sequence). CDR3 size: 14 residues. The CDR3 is CASSFRENGNTIYF.

CDR3 residues: CASSLAATYNEQFF. The chain recombines TRBV6-5 with TRBJ2-1. From germline, CDR1 is MNHEY and CDR2 SVGAGI. The CDR3 sequence is 14 residues long.

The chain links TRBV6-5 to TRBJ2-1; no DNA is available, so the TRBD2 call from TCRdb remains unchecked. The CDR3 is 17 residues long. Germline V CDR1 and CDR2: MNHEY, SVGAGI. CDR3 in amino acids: CASSYALLTSGNNEQFF.

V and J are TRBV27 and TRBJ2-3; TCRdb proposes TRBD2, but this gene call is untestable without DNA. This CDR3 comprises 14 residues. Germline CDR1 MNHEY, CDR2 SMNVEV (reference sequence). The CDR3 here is CASSWSSRTDTQYF.

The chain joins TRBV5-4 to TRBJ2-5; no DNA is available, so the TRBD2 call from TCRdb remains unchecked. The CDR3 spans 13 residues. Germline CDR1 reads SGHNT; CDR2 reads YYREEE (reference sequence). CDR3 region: CASSKGGGETQYF.

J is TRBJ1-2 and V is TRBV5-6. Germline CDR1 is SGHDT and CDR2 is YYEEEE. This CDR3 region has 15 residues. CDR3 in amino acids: CASSSMQEGWGGYTF.

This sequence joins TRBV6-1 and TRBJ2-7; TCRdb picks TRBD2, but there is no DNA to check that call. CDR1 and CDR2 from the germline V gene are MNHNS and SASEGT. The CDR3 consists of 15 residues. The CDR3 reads CASSQGLAGVYEQYF.

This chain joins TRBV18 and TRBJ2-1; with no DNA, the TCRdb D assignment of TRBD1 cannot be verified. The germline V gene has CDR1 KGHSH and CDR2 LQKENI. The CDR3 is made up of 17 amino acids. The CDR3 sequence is CASSPAWGQGSYNEQFF.

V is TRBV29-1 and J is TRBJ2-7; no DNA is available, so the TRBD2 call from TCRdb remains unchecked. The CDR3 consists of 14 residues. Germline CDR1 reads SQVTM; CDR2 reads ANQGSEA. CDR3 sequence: CSVAPGLAPYEQYF.

This CDR3 is CASSQAGTSTDTQYF. The chain couples TRBV7-2 to TRBJ2-3. The CDR3 has 15 amino acids. Germline assignment: CDR1 SGHTA and CDR2 FQGNSA.

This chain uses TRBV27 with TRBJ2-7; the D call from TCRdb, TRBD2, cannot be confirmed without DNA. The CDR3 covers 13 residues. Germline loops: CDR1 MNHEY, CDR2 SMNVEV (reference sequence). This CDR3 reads CATSMRVRGEQYF.

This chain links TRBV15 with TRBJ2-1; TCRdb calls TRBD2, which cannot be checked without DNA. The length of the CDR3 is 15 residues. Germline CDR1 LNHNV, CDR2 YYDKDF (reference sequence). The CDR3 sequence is CATSARGGRGNEQFF.

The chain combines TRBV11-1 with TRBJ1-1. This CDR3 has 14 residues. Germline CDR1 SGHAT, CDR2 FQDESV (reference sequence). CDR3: CASSLITVGTEAFF.

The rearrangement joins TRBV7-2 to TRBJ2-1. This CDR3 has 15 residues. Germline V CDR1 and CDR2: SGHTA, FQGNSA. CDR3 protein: CASSLDYQVRNEQFF.

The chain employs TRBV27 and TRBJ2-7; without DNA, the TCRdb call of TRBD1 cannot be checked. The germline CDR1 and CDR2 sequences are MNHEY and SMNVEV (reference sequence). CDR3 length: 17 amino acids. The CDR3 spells CASSSVSSQGRPYEQYF.